The sequence of this TCR beta chain was determined in a study of response to subunit inactivated influenza vaccine. General study results and limits: It was suggested by the authors that few new T cells are recruited by each seasonal influenza vaccination.

V shed 2 bases and J shed 6 bases, with 11 bases lying between them. The CDR3 length is 13 residues. CDR1 SGHRS and CDR2 YFSETQ come from the germline V gene. MiXCR, applied by TCRdb to the RT-PCR reads, yields one record per CDR3 protein. The sample consists of around 470,000 distinct CDR3 sequences, roughly 7.6% of them appearing once. Comments on this clonotype: What it recognizes is unknown.

The sequences come from PBMCs from blood, collected 23 months after vaccination. The J gene is TRBJ1-1, the V gene TRBV5-1; D unresolved. The clonotype comes from a man in his fifties or sixties who received an inactivated influenza vaccine. CDR3 nucleotide sequence: TGCGCCAGCAGCTTCCAGGAAGGCGCTGAAGCTTTCTTT. It translates to CASSFQEGAEAFF. Full variable domain (remainder filled in from reference TRBV5-1 and TRBJ1-1): KAGVTQTPRYLIKTRGQQVTLSCSPISGHRSVSWYQQTPGQGLQFLFEYFSETQRNKGNFPGRFSGRQFSNSRSEMNVSTLELGDSALYLCASSFQEGAEAFFGQGTRLTVV.